Below, one T cell receptor beta chain is given with its context. Its antigen is currently unknown. This sample is part of a study of regulatory T cells in long-lasting Graves disease. Study-level points and caveats: There were preferences for TRBV28, TRBJ1-2 and TRBJ2-5 in persistent disease.

Arm-PCR of CDR3 regions and iRepertoire HTBI primers were the basis on which TCR beta libraries were built. Using its own MiXCR run on the multiplex PCR reads, TCRdb lists one record per CDR3 protein. The repertoire consists of roughly 610,000 distinct CDR3 sequences, with approximately 15% occurring once and the leading ten covering about 20%. As for time point: newly diagnosed GD, antithyroid drugs for less than 3 months. RNA from PBMCs was the source of the TCR library. Germline loops: CDR1 DFQATT, CDR2 SNEGSKA (reference sequence). The J segment lost 6 bases and the V segment lost 0 bases, leaving 13 bases of the junction unmatched. CDR3 length: 18 residues. The same specimen was also included in a second study, on T cells in Graves' hyperthyroidism and ophthalmopathy.

The chain joins TRBV20-1 to TRBJ2-1; 11 bases align to TRBD2. The TCR was taken from a woman in her 30s with Graves disease. The sample was peripheral blood mononuclear cells (PBMCs), taken at new diagnosis, from a patient treated with antithyroid drugs. Here the CDR3 reads CSARDRGPSGRSSNEQFF. Here the CDR3 DNA reads TGCAGTGCTAGAGATAGGGGGCCTAGCGGGAGGTCCAGCAATGAGCAGTTCTTC.